The 8 T cell receptor delta chains reported below all come from one sample, sequenced in a study of γδ T cells in repeated Plasmodium falciparum infection. TCRdb reprocessed the multiplex PCR reads through CATT. The sample has over 55,000 delta-chain clones, over 1.5% seen once; the top ten hold 15%. Vgamma9/Vdelta2+ and Vdelta2-negative gammadelta T cells were flow-sorted from PBMC for bulk sequencing. What was sequenced was gamma-delta T cells from blood. The receptor set was obtained from a pool of human donors (malaria-infected and uninfected, not separated).

A note on this clone: TCRdb records a much larger clone's protein for this DNA, with a difference at residue 9 that likely arises from a read error; the protein given is the translation of the DNA. The chain carries TRDV1 and TRDJ1, with a possible D match to TRDD3 (5 bases). TCRdb supplies no J gene; here it was assigned by aligning the nucleotide sequence to germline. CDR1 is TSWWSYY, CDR2 QGS, per germline. The CDR3 extends over 21 amino acids. The ends were cut back, 1 base at V and 2 bases at J, with 29 bases in the middle. DNA for the CDR3: TGTGCTCTTGGGGAACGTCCCCAGAGGCGGGATTATGCCCTTTCTACCGATAAACTCATCTTT. It specifies CALGERPQRRDYALSTDKLIF.

This clone was seen at least ten times. A far larger clone is off by one base, so a read error is likely. In the same sample, other DNA sequences code for this CDR3. The chain joins TRDV2 to TRDJ1; 11 positions agree with TRDD3. The V gene end was trimmed by 7 bases and the J gene end by 3 bases; junction bases not matched to a gene: 15. Germline V gives CDR1 GEAIGNYY, CDR2 EKD. There are 17 residues in the CDR3. The CDR3 region is CACGLGDIFGSADKLIF. CDR3 coding DNA: TGTGCCTGCGGACTGGGGGATATTTTTGGGTCTGCCGATAAACTCATCTTT.

This clone has only a few counts. This DNA's translation and the protein TCRdb lists, from a much larger clone, do not match at residue 21, likely due to a read error; the protein shown is translated from the DNA. J is TRDJ1 and V is TRDV1, with 10 positions matching TRDD3. This CDR3 contains 25 residues. Germline lookup yields CDR1 TSWWSYY and CDR2 QGS. The CDR3: CALGDSPTTEPQPRTGGLPTGKLIF. DNA for the CDR3: TGTGCTCTTGGGGACTCTCCTACAACGGAACCCCAACCCCGTACTGGGGGATTACCAACCGGTAAACTCATCTTT.

This clone came up many times. The chain carries TRDV1 and TRDJ1; 10 bases line up with TRDD3. Germline V gene sequence: CDR1 TSWWSYY, CDR2 QGS. V shed 1 base, J shed 6 bases, and the junction held 17 bases outside the gene matches. The CDR3 spans 19 residues. CDR3 coding DNA: TGTGCTCTTGGGGAACGGTCTTCCGGGGGATACGCTAATCCAAATAAACTCATCTTT. This codes for CALGERSSGGYANPNKLIF.

In its sample, this clone is medium-sized. A read error is possible here, since a much larger clone lies one base away. The rearrangement joins TRDV2 to TRDJ1; maybe TRDD3 (6 bases). Germline V lookup: CDR1 GEAIGNYY, CDR2 EKD. The CDR3 consists of 14 residues. Trimming removed 3 bases from V and 0 bases from J, with 10 bases in between. CDR3 in amino acids: CACDPGAYTDKLIF. The CDR3 nucleotides read TGTGCCTGTGACCCTGGGGCATACACCGATAAACTCATCTTT.

Of note for this clone: A far larger clone is one nucleotide away, so this likely arose from a read error. Other DNA sequences of this sample code for an identical CDR3. The chain links TRDV1 to TRDJ1, with 7 nucleotides matching TRDD3. V lost 3 bases and J lost 0; bases outside the gene matches: 16. This CDR3 spans 19 amino acids. Germline lookup yields CDR1 TSWWSYY and CDR2 QGS. CDR3: CALGELRAGDKKYTDKLIF. Here the CDR3 DNA reads TGTGCTCTTGGGGAGCTAAGGGCTGGGGATAAGAAGTACACCGATAAACTCATCTTT.

Worth noting for this clone: The protein held in TCRdb is that of a much larger clone and does not match this DNA's translation at residue 22, likely because of a read error; the protein shown is translated from the DNA. The V gene reported is TRDV1; the J gene is uncalled; the D call TRDD3 from the table was never checked on the DNA. The CDR3 covers 23 residues. Germline V gives CDR1 TSWWSYY, CDR2 QGS. The CDR3 coding sequence is TGTGCTCTTGGGGAACTTATTGGTCTAGGCACGTACTGGGGGATACGCTATGCCGATAAACTCACCTTT. Protein: CALGELIGLGTYWGIRYADKLTF.

As for this clone: The protein TCRdb lists belongs to a much larger clone and differs from this DNA's translation at residue 2, which points to a read error; the protein shown is made from the DNA. This sequence joins TRDV3 and TRDJ1, with 10 positions matching TRDD3. The germline gives CDR1 TVYSNPD, CDR2 GDNSRS (reference sequence). The length of the CDR3 is 19 residues. The CDR3 region is CSFNPRGIRASGDTDKLIF. The CDR3 DNA reads TGTTCCTTTAATCCCCGGGGGATACGGGCCTCTGGGGACACCGATAAACTCATCTTT.